This entry is about one T cell receptor beta chain. CDR1 KGHSH and CDR2 LQKENI come from the germline V gene. The V end lost 3 bases, the J end lost 7 bases, and 9 bases lay between the germline ends. This CDR3 region has 12 residues. The data were obtained in a study of T cell changes during pregnancy in multiple sclerosis. Profiling relied on immunoSEQ multiplex PCR, and the TCRdb table lists in-frame clones only, not all of them. The table shows over 45,000 clones, with approximately 92% occurring only once. The chain uses TRBV18 and TRBJ1-1; perhaps TRBD1 as D (5 bases). This material consisted of CD4+ T cells from peripheral blood mononuclear cells, taken in the second trimester of pregnancy. The receptor comes from a female donor in good health, enrolled as a control in a pregnancy study. The CDR3 sequence is CASSPRDGEAFF. As DNA, the CDR3 is TGTGCCAGCTCACCGCGGGACGGTGAAGCTTTCTTT.